The clone carrying this T cell receptor (beta chain) showed up many times. Antigen unknown. The read comes to an end 3 residues before the CDR3 does, leaving the germline J gene to fill in the end. CVID and control samples used equivalent genomic DNA input. TCRdb's table, derived via immunoSEQ multiplex PCR, lists solely in-frame clones and lacks some. The sample shows 25,000 to 35,000 clones, none of them appearing just once. J gave up 3 bases and V 3 bases, and 8 bases lay outside the gene matches. The CDR3 loop spans 16 amino acids. The germline gives CDR1 DFQATT, CDR2 SNEGSKA (reference sequence). This record belongs to a study of T cell clonality in common variable immunodeficiency. Notes on the study in general: Compared with healthy controls, CVID subjects showed increased TCRbeta clonality, mostly in about a third. In common variable immunodeficiency, TCR beta chains reportedly carried fewer deletions and N-nucleotide insertions.

Reduced serum IgG, IgA and/or IgM plus specific antibody deficiency defined CVID. Both groups were predominantly of Caucasian heritage. This rearrangement joins TRBV20-1 to TRBJ2-5; 12 bases match TRBD2. This receptor was identified in a human donor with common variable immunodeficiency. Sequencing was carried out using peripheral blood mononuclear cells. CDR3 residues: CSASPLAGGMEETQYF. The part of the CDR3 DNA that was read is TGCAGTGCTAGCCCCCTAGCGGGGGGGATGGAAGAGACC.